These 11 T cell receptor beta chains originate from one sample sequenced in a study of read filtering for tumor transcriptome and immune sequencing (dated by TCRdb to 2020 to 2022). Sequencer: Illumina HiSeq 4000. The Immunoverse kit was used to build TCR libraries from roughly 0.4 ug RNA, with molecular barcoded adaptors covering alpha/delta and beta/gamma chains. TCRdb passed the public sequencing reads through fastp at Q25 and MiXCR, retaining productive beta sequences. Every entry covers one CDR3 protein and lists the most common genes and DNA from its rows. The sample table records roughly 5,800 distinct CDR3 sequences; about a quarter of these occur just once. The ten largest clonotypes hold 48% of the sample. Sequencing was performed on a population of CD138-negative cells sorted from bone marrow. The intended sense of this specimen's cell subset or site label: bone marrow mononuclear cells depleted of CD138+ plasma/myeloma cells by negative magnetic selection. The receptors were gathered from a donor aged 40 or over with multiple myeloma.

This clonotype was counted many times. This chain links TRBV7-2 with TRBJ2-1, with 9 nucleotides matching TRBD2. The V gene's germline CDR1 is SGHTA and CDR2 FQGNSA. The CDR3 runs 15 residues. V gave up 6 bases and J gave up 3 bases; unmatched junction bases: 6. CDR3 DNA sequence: TGTGCCAGCAGGTTTTTAGCGGGGGACTACAATGAGCAGTTCTTC. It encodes CASRFLAGDYNEQFF. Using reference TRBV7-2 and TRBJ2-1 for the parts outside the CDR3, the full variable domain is GAGVSQSPSNKVTEKGKDVELRCDPISGHTALYWYRQSLGQGLEFLIYFQGNSAPDKSGLPSDRFSAERTGGSVSTLTIQRTQQEDSAVYLCASRFLAGDYNEQFFGPGTRLTVL.

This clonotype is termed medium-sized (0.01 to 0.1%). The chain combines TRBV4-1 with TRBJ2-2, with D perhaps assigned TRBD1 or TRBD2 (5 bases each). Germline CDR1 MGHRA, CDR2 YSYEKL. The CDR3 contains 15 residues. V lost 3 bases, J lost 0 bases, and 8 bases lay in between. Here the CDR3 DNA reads TGCGCCAGCAGCCATGGGACGTCGAACACCGGGGAGCTGTTTTTT. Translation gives CASSHGTSNTGELFF.

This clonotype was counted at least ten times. CDR3: CASSWRLGTLNNEQFF. The CDR3 nucleotides are TGTGCCAGCAGCTGGCGCCTCGGCACACTAAACAATGAGCAGTTCTTC. The V and J genes are TRBV7-8 and TRBJ2-1; no clear D. Germline CDR1 is SGHVS and CDR2 is FQNEAQ. Between the trimmed V and J ends, which lost 4 bases and 5 bases, there was a span of 18 bases. The length of the CDR3 is 16 residues.

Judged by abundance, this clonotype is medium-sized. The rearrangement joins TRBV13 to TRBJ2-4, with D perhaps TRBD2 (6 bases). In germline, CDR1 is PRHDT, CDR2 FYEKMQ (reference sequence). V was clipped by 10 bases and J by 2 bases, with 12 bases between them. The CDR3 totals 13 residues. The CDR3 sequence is CATAAGTKNIQYF. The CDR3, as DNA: TGTGCCACCGCCGCGGGGACCAAAAACATTCAGTACTTC.

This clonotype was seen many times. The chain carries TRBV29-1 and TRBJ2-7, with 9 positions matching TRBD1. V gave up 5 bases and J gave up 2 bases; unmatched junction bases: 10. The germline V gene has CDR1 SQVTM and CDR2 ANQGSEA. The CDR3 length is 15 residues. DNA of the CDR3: TGCAGCGTTCCCCTAGGACAGGGGCAGACCTACGAGCAGTACTTC. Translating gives CSVPLGQGQTYEQYF.

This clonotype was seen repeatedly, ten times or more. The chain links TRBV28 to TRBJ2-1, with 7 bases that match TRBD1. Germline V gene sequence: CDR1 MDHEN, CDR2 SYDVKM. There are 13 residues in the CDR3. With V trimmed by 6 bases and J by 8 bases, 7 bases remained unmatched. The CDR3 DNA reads TGTGCCAGCAGAAACAGGGGCGCGGATGAGCAGTTCTTC. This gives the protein CASRNRGADEQFF.

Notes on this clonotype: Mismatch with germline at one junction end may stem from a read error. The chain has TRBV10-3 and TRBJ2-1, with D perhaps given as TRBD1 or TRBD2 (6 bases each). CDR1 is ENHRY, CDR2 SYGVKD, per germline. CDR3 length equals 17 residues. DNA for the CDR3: TGTTCCATCAGCACGGGGGCTATCGGGAGTATTAGTAATGAGCAGTTCTTC. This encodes CSISTGAIGSISNEQFF.

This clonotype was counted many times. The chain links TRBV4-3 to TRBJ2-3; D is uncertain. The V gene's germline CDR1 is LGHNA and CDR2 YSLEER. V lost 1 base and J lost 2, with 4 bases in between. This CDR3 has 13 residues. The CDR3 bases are TGCGCCAGCAGCCAAGGACACACAGATACGCAGTATTTT. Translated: CASSQGHTDTQYF.

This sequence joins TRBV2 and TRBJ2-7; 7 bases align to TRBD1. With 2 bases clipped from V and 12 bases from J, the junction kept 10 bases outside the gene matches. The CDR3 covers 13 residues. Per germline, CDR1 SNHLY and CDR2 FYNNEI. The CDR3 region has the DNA TGTGCCAGCAGTGAACCGGGACAGCGCACCGGGTACTTC. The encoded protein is CASSEPGQRTGYF. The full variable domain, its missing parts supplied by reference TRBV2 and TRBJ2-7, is EPEVTQTPSHQVTQMGQEVILRCVPISNHLYFYWYRQILGQKVEFLVSFYNNEISEKSEIFDDQFSVERPDGSNFTLKIRSTKLEDSAMYFCASSEPGQRTGYFGPGTRLTVT.

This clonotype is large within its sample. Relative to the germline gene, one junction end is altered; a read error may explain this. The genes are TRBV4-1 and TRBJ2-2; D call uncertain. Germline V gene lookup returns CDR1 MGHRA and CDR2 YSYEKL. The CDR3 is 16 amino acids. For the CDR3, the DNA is TGTGCCAGCAGCCAAGATACCCTCCTAAACACCGGGGAGCTGTTTTTT. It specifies CASSQDTLLNTGELFF.

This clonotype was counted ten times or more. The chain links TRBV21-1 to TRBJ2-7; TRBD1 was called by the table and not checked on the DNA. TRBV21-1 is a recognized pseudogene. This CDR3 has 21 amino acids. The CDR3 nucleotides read TGTGCCAGCAGCCCTATGGGGCGGGACAGGGGGTCCGTGGAGACCTCCTACGAGCAGTACTTC. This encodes CASSPMGRDRGSVETSYEQYF.